This TCR beta chain was retrieved from a study of T-cell memory formation after mild COVID-19. Study-wide points: SARS-CoV-2 specificity was not confirmed for second-wave clones peaking on day 37. CD8+ contracting clones occupied EMRA, while CD4+ ones occupied mainly CM and EM. Pre-infection memory harbored some responding clones, suggesting cross-reactive memory joined.

Regarding this clonotype: Its antigen remains unidentified.

Constant-segment primers were used for 5'RACE, and the resulting TCR alpha and TCR beta cDNA libraries carried sample barcodes and UMIs. From the 5' RACE reads, TCRdb called clonotypes with MiXCR, one entry per CDR3 protein. The sample lists a few hundred thousand distinct CDR3 sequences; around 27% were seen once. The ends were cut back, 6 bases at V and 6 bases at J, with 15 bases in the middle. The CDR3 runs to 12 residues. Germline CDR1 is DFQATT and CDR2 is SNEGSKA (reference sequence). The origin of this receptor is an adult woman who had mild COVID-19 (a few samples of this study predate the infection). Cell type and time point are not known. Specimen: PBMCs or a T cell subset sorted from them (not recorded which). J is TRBJ2-7 and V is TRBV20-1, with TRBD2 as a possible D gene (5 bases). CDR3 protein: CSADDYSREQYF. The CDR3 DNA sequence: TGCAGTGCGGACGACTATTCTCGCGAGCAGTACTTC.